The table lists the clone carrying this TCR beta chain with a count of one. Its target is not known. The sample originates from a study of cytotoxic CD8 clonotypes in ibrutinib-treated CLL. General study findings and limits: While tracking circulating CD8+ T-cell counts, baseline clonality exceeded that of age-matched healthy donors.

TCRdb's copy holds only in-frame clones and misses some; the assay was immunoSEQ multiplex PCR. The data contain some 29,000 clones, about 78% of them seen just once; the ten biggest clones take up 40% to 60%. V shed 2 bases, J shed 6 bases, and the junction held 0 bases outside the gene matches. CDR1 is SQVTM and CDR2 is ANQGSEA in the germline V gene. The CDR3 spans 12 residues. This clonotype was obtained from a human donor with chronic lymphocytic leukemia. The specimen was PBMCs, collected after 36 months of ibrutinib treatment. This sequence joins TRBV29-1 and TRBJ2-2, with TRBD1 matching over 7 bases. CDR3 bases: TGCAGCGTTGAAAGGGGGCCCGGGGAGCTGTTTTTT. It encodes CSVERGPGELFF.